One sample yielded the 10 T cell receptor beta chains listed below, sequenced in a study of CD8+ T cells in alopecia areata. The treatment denotes: oral pan-JAK inhibitor, 5-10 mg twice daily. Sequencing templates came from extracted RNA that was reverse transcribed into cDNA. Measured with immunoSEQ multiplex PCR; TCRdb has only the in-frame clones, and not every one. The repertoire consists of about 220,000 clones, with around three fifths occurring once and the leading ten covering 1.5% to 2%. Sequenced material: CD4+ T cells sorted from blood, taken at week 4, from a patient treated with tofacitinib. The receptors were gathered from a human donor with alopecia areata.

This rearrangement joins TRBV2 to TRBJ2-7, with unresolved D. In germline, CDR1 is SNHLY, CDR2 FYNNEI. There are 15 residues in the CDR3. Deletions cut 0 bases from V and 5 bases from J, with 14 bases between. CDR3 nucleotides: TGTGCCAGCAGTGAAGCGCTTGGGATGGGCAACGAGCAGTACTTC. It is translated as CASSEALGMGNEQYF.

A few counts support this clone. The chain uses TRBV10-3 and TRBJ1-2, with a tentative D call TRBD1 (6 bases). The CDR3 covers 12 residues. Germline CDR1 and CDR2: ENHRY and SYGVKD. The V end was cut by 4 bases, the J end by 8 bases, with 11 bases between. The CDR3 sequence is CAISVQGGGYTF. For the CDR3, the DNA is TGTGCCATCAGTGTACAGGGAGGCGGCTACACCTTC.

This chain uses TRBV20-1 with TRBJ2-7; no reliable D call. Germline CDR1 is DFQATT and CDR2 is SNEGSKA (reference sequence). V was cut by 4 bases and J by 3 bases, with 7 bases left in between. This CDR3 spans 11 amino acids. CDR3 sequence (DNA): TGCAGTGCTAAGGAGAACTACGAGCAGTACTTC. This encodes CSAKENYEQYF.

There are a few counts of this clone. The chain employs TRBV27 and TRBJ1-2, with 9 bases fitting TRBD1. V gave up 5 bases and J gave up 8 bases; unmatched junction bases: 9. This CDR3 is 14 amino acids long. Per the germline V gene, CDR1 is MNHEY and CDR2 is SMNVEV (reference sequence). The chain's CDR3 is CASSPSTGGSGYTF. The CDR3 DNA follows: TGTGCCAGCAGTCCCTCGACAGGGGGAAGCGGCTACACCTTC.

The chain couples TRBV30 to TRBJ2-1, with D possibly being TRBD2 (5 bases). The CDR3 spans 14 residues. V was cut by 1 base and J by 9 bases, with 16 bases left in between. CDR1 and CDR2 (germline): GTSNPN, SVGIG (reference sequence). The CDR3 DNA follows: TGTGCCTGGAGTGGGAGGCGGGCCGACGGTGAGCAGTTCTTC. It codes for CAWSGRRADGEQFF.

This sequence joins TRBV29-1 and TRBJ1-1, with TRBD1 as a possible D gene (5 bases). This CDR3 has 13 residues. Germline V gene lookup returns CDR1 SQVTM and CDR2 ANQGSEA. V lost 7 bases and J lost 0, with 12 bases in between. The CDR3 nucleotides read TGCAGCGCCGCGACAGAGATGAACACTGAAGCTTTCTTT. As protein: CSAATEMNTEAFF.

CDR3 sequence reads: CASSLAPRNSPLHF. In DNA, the CDR3 is TGTGCCAGCAGCTTAGCGCCACGCAATTCACCCCTCCACTTT. The chain links TRBV7-9 to TRBJ1-6; D is unclear. Trimming shortened V by 0 bases and J by 7 bases, and 7 bases separated the two germline ends. Germline CDR1 SEHNR, CDR2 FQNEAQ (reference sequence). This CDR3 comprises 14 residues.

This clone was seen a handful of times. V is TRBV2 and J is TRBJ1-3; no reliable D call. The CDR3 totals 14 residues. In germline, CDR1 is SNHLY, CDR2 FYNNEI. V lost 5 bases, J lost 0 bases, and 8 bases lay in between. CDR3 protein: CASSKASSGNTIYF. The CDR3 nucleotides are TGTGCCAGCAGTAAGGCCAGCTCTGGAAACACCATATATTTT.

V is TRBV30 and J is TRBJ1-2, with D possibly being TRBD1 (6 bases). The CDR3 spans 15 residues. CDR1 and CDR2 from the germline V gene are GTSNPN and SVGIG (reference sequence). V was trimmed by 3 bases and J by 4 bases, leaving 18 bases between them. The CDR3 region has the DNA TGTGCCTGGAGGATTTCGCAGGGGCCATCCTATGGCTACACCTTC. This codes for CAWRISQGPSYGYTF.

This clone was seen a few times. The J gene is TRBJ2-5, the V gene TRBV6-5; either TRBD1 or TRBD2 may supply D (5 bases each). Germline V CDR1 and CDR2: MNHEY, SVGAGI. The CDR3 is 14 amino acids. V lost 2 bases, J lost 5 bases, and 12 bases lay in between. The CDR3 loop is CASSYTKGEETQYF. The CDR3 nucleotides read TGTGCCAGCAGTTACACTAAAGGGGAGGAGACCCAGTACTTC.